The clone carrying this T cell receptor (beta chain) was seen once. Germline-derived CDR1 and CDR2 are MGHDK and SYGVNS. The CDR3 has 15 amino acids. Trimming pared 1 base from V and 7 bases from J, leaving 17 bases between. This specimen belongs to a study of blood T cell repertoires in COVID-19. The wider study: From T cells, B-cell-depleted T cells, or PBMCs came the material, which was cDNA or gDNA.

Authors' methods: Reference gene primers were amplified, and this amplification served to estimate nucleated cell counts. Method: immunoSEQ multiplex PCR; TCRdb's copy keeps in-frame clones and lacks some. From that table come the V and J calls and clone size; the DNA was used to work out D and trimming. The table has about 140,000 clones, about four fifths seen once. The V and J genes are TRBV25-1 and TRBJ2-7; possibly TRBD1 for D (5 bases). The clonotype originates from a human donor in a cohort sampled during active COVID-19. Material: peripheral blood. Here the CDR3 DNA reads TGTGCCAGCAGTGAATTTACAGGTCTGAGTGATGAGCAGTACTTC. Residues: CASSEFTGLSDEQYF.